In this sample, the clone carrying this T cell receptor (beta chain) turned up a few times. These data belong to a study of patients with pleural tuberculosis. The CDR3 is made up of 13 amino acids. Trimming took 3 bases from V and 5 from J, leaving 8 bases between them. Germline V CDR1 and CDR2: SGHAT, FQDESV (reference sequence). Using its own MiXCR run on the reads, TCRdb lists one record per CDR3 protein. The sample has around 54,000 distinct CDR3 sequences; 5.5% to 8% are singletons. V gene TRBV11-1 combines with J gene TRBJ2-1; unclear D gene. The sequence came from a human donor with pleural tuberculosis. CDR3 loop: CASSFGTNNEQFF. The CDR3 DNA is TGTGCCAGCAGCTTCGGCACAAACAATGAGCAGTTCTTC.